What follows are 2 T cell receptor beta chains derived from one specimen sequenced in a study of Graves' ophthalmopathy and Graves' hyperthyroidism. The sequenced template was RNA, covering the TCR beta CDR3 region. In the first round, RT-PCR was carried out with HTBI primers, and a multiplex PCR formed the second round. TCRdb redid the calling of the multiplex PCR reads with MiXCR, one entry per CDR3 protein. The sample has about 210,000 distinct CDR3 sequences, over 25% seen once; the top ten hold 9.1%. Sequencing input: peripheral blood. The receptors come from a man over 45 with Graves' ophthalmopathy.

This clonotype appeared many times. The chain uses TRBV27 and TRBJ2-5, with 13 positions matching TRBD2. After removal of 4 bases from V and 4 bases from J, the junction contained 6 bases not matched to a gene. This CDR3 has 16 residues. Germline-derived CDR1 and CDR2 are MNHEY and SMNVEV (reference sequence). CDR3: CASSSIGLAGVETQYF. CDR3 sequence (DNA): TGTGCCAGCAGTTCGATCGGACTAGCGGGAGTAGAGACCCAGTACTTC.

The chain links TRBV19 to TRBJ1-5; 8 bases are a match to TRBD1. The CDR3 runs 14 residues. The J segment lost 3 bases and the V segment lost 6 bases, leaving 4 bases of the junction unmatched. From germline, CDR1 is LNHDA and CDR2 SQIVND (reference sequence). The DNA of the CDR3 is TGTGCCAGTAGAGGGACAGGCTTCAATCAGCCCCAGCATTTT. Translating it yields CASRGTGFNQPQHF.